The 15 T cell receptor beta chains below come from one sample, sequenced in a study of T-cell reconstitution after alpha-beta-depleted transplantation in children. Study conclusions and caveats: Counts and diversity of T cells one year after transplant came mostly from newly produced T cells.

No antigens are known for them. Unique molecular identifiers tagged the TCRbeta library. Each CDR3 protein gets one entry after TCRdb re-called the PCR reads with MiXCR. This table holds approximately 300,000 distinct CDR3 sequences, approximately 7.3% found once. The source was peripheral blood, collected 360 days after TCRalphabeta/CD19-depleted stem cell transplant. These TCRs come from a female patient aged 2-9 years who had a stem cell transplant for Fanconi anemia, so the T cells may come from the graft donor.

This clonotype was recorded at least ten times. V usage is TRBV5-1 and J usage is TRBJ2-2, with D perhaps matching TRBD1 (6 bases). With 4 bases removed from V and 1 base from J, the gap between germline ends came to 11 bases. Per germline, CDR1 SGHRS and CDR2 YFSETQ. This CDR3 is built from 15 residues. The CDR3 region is CASSPTTGNTGELFF. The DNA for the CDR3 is TGCGCCAGCAGCCCTACGACAGGGAACACCGGGGAGCTGTTTTTT.

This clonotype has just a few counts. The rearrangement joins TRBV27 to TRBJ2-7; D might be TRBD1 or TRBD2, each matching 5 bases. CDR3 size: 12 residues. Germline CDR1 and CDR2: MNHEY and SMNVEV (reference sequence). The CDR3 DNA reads TGTGCGGCAGGGACCGGCGTTTACGAGCAGTACGTC. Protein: CAAGTGVYEQYV.

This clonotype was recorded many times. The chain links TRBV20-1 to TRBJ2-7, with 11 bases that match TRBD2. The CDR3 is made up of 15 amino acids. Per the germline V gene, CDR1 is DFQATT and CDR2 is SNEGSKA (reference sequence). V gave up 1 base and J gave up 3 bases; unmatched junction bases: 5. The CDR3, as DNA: TGCAGTGCTAGAGTCAGACTAGCGGGACACTACGAGCAGTACTTC. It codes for CSARVRLAGHYEQYF.

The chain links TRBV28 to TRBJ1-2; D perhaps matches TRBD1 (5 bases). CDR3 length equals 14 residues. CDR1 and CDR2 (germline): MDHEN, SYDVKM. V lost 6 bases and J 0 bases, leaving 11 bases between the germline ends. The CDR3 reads CASSVDSSNYGYTF. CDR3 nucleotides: TGTGCCAGCAGCGTAGACAGTTCTAACTATGGCTACACCTTC.

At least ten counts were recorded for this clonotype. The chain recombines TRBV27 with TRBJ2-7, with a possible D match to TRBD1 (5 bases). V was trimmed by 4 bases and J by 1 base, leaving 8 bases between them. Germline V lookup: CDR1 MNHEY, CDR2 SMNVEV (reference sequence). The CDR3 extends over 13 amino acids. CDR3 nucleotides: TGTGCCAGCAGTTGGGGCGGTTCCTACGAGCAGTACTTC. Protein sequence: CASSWGGSYEQYF.

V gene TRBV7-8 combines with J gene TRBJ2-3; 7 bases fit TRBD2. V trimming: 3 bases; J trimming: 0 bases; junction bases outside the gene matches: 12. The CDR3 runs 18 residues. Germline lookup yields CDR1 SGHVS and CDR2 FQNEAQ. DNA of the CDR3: TGTGCCAGCAGCTTCGGACTAGAGAGGGCCCTAAGCACAGATACGCAGTATTTT. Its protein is CASSFGLERALSTDTQYF.

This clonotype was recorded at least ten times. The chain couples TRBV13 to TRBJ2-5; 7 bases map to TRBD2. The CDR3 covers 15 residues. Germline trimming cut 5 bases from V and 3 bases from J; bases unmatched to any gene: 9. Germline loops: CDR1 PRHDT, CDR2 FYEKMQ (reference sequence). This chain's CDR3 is CASSIRGGSEETQYF. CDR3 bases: TGTGCCAGCAGCATAAGGGGAGGGTCGGAAGAGACCCAGTACTTC.

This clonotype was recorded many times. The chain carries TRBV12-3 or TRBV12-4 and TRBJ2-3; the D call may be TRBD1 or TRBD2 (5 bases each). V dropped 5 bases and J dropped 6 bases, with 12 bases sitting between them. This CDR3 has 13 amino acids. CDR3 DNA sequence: TGTGCCAGCAGTAAACCGGGGCCTGATACGCAGTATTTT. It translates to CASSKPGPDTQYF.

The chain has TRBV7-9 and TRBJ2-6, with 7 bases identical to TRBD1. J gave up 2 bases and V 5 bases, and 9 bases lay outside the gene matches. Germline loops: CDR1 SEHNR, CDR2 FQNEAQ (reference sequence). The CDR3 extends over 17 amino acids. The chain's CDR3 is CASSTRQGWAGANVLTF. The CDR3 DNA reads TGTGCCAGCAGCACCCGACAGGGTTGGGCTGGGGCCAACGTCCTGACTTTC.

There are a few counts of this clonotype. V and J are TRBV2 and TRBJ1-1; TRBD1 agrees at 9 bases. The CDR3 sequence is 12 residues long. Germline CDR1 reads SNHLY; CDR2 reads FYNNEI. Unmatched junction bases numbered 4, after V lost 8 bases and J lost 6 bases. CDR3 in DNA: TGTGCCAGCCGGGGACAGGGCCCTGAAGCTTTCTTT. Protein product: CASRGQGPEAFF.

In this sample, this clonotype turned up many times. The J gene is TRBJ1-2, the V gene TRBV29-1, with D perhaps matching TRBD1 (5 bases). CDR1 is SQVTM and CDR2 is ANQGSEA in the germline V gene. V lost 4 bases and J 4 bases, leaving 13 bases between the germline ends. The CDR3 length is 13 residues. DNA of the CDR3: TGCAGCGTTGGGGTAGGGGCTGGCTATGGCTACACCTTC. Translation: CSVGVGAGYGYTF. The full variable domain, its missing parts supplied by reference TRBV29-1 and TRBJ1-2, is SAVISQKPSRDICQRGTSLTIQCQVDSQVTMMFWYRQQPGQSLTLIATANQGSEATYESGFVIDKFPISRPNLTFSTLTVSNMSPEDSSIYLCSVGVGAGYGYTFGSGTRLTVV.

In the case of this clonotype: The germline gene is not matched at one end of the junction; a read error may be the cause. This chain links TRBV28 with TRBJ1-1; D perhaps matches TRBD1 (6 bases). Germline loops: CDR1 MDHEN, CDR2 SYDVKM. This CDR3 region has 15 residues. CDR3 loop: CASSSQGGGDTQAFF. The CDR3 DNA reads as TGTGCCAGCAGTTCCCAGGGAGGGGGGGACACTCAAGCTTTCTTT.

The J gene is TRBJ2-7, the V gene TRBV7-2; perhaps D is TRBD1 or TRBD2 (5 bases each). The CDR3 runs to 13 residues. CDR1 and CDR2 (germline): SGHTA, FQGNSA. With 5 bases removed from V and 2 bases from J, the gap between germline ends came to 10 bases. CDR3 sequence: CASSRDGTYEQYV. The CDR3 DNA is TGTGCCAGCAGCCGGGACGGAACCTACGAGCAGTACGTC.

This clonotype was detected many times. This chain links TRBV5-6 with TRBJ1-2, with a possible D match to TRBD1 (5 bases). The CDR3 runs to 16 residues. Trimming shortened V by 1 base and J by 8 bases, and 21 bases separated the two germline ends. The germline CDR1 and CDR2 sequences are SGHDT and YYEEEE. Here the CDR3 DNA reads TGTGCCAGCAGCTTGACTGTAGGGGTCCGCCCGGGGGGCTACACCTTC. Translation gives CASSLTVGVRPGGYTF. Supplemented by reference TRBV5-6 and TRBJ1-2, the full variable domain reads DAGVTQSPTHLIKTRGQQVTLRCSPKSGHDTVSWYQQALGQGPQFIFQYYEEEERQRGNFPDRFSGHQFPNYSSELNVNALLLGDSALYLCASSLTVGVRPGGYTFGSGTRLTVV.

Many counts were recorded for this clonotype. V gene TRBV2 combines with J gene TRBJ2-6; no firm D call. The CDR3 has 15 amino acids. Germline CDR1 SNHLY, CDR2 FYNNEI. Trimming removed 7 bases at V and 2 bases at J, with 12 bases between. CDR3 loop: CASTPSYPGANVLTF. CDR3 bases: TGTGCCAGCACCCCAAGTTACCCTGGGGCCAACGTCCTGACTTTC.